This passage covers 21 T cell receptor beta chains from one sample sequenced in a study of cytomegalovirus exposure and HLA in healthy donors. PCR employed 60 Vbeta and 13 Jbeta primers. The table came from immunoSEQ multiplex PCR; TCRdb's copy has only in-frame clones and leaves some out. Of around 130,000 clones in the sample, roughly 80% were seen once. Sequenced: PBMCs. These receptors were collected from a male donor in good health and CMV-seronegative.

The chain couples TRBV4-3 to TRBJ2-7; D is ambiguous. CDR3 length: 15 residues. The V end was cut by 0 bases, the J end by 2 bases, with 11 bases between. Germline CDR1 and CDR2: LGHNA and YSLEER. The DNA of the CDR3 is TGCGCCAGCAGCCAAGATAATGACGGAGCCTACGAGCAGTACTTC. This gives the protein CASSQDNDGAYEQYF.

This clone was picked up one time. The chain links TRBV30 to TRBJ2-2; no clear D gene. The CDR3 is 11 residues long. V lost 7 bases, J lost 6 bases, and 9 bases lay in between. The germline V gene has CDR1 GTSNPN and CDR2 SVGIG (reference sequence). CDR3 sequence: CAYDTSGELFF. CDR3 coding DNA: TGTGCCTACGACACATCCGGGGAGCTGTTTTTT.

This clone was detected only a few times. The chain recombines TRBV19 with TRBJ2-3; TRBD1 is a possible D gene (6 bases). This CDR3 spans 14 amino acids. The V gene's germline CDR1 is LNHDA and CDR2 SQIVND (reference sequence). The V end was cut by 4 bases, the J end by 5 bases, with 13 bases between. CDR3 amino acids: CASSRGGGGDTQYF. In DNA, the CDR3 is TGTGCCAGTAGTAGAGGGGGTGGTGGAGATACGCAGTATTTT.

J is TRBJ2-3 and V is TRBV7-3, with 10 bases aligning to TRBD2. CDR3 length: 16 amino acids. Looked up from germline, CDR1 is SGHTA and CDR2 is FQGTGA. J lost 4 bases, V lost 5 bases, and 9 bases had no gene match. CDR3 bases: TGTGCCAGCAGCCCTCGAGCGGGGGGGAGTGCAGATACGCAGTATTTT. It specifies CASSPRAGGSADTQYF.

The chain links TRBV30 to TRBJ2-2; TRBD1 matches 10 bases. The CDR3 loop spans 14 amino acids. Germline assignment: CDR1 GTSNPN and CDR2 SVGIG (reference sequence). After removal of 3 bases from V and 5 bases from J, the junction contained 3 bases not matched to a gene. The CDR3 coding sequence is TGTGCCTGGAGCCGACAGGGGGCGACCGGGGAGCTGTTTTTT. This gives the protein CAWSRQGATGELFF.

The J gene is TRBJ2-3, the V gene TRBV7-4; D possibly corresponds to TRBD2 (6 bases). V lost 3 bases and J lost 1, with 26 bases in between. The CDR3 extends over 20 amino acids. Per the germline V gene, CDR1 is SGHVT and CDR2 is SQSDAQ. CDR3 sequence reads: CASSFIGRRAGWSGTDTQYF. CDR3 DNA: TGTGCCAGCAGCTTTATAGGGCGGAGGGCAGGGTGGTCAGGCACAGATACGCAGTATTTT. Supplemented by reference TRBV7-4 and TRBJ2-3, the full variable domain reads GAGVSQSPRYKVAKRGRDVALRCDSISGHVTLYWYRQTLGQGSEVLTYSQSDAQRDKSGRPSGRFSAERPERSVSTLKIQRTEQGDSAVYLCASSFIGRRAGWSGTDTQYFGPGTRLTVL.

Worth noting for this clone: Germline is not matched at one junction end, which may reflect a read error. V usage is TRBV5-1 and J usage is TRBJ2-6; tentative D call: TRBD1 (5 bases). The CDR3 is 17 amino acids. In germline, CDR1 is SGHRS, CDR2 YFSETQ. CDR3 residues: CASSLDGQSSGANGLTF. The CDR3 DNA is TGCGCCAGCAGCTTGGACGGTCAAAGCTCTGGGGCCAACGGCCTGACTTTC.

In DNA form, the CDR3 reads TGTGCCAGCAGCTTACCCGGGACAGGGAGTGGAAACACCATATATTTT. Translating it yields CASSLPGTGSGNTIYF. The chain is built from TRBV7-9 and TRBJ1-3, with 9 bases aligning to TRBD1. The CDR3 consists of 16 residues. Germline V CDR1 and CDR2: SEHNR, FQNEAQ (reference sequence). The trim removed 2 bases at V and 3 bases at J, leaving 5 bases unmatched.

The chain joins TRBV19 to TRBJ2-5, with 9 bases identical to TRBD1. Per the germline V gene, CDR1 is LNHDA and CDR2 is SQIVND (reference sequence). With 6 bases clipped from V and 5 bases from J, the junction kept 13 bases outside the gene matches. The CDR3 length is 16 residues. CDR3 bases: TGTGCCAGTAGCCAACTTCCCGGACAGGGGTGGGAGACCCAGTACTTC. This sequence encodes CASSQLPGQGWETQYF.

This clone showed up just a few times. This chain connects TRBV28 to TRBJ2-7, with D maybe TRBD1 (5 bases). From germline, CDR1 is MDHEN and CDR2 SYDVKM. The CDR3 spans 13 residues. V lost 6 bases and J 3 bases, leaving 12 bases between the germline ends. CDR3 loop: CASSLTAIYEQYF. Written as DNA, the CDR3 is TGTGCCAGCAGCCTGACAGCGATCTACGAGCAGTACTTC.

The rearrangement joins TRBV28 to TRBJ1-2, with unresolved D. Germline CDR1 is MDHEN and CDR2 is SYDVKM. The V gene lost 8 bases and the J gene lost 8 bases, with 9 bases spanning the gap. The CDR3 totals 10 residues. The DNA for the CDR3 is TGTGCCAGCGCGAGGCTGGGCTACACCTTC. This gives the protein CASARLGYTF.

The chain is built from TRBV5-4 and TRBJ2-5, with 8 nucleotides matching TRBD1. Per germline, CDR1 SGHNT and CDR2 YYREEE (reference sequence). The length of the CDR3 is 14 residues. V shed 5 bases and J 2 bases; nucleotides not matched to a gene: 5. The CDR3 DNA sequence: TGTGCCAGCAGTCTTCGGACAGGGCAAGAGACCCAGTACTTC. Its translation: CASSLRTGQETQYF.

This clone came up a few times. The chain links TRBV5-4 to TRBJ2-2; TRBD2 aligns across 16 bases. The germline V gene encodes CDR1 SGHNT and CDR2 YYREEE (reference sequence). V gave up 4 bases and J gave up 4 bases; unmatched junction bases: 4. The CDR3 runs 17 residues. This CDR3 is CASSGTSGRVGTGELFF. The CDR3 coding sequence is TGTGCCAGCAGCGGGACTAGCGGGAGGGTTGGCACCGGGGAGCTGTTTTTT.

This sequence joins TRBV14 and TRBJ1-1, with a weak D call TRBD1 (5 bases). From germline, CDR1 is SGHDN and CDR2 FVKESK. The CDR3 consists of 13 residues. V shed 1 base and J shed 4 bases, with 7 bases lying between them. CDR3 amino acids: CASSQGTFTEAFF. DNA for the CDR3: TGTGCCAGCAGCCAAGGGACATTCACTGAAGCTTTCTTT.

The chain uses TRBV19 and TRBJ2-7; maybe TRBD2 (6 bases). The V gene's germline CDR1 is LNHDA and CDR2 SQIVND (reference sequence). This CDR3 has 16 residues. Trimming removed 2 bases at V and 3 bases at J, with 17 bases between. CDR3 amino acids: CASSIRPLGGFYEQYF. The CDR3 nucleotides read TGTGCCAGTAGTATACGGCCGTTGGGGGGATTCTACGAGCAGTACTTC.

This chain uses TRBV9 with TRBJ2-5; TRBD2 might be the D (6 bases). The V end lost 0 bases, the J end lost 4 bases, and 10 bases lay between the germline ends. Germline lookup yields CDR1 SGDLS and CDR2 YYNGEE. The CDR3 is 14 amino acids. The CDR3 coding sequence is TGTGCCAGCAGCGTAGCCCAGGGAGGAGAGACCCAGTACTTC. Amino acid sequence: CASSVAQGGETQYF.

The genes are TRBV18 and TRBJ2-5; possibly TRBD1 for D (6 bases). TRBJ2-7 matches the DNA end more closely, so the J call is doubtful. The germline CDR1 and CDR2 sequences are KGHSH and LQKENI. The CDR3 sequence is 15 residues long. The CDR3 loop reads CASTLQGPGPYEQYF. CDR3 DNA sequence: TGTGCCAGCACGCTACAGGGTCCGGGGCCCTACGAGCAGTACTTC.

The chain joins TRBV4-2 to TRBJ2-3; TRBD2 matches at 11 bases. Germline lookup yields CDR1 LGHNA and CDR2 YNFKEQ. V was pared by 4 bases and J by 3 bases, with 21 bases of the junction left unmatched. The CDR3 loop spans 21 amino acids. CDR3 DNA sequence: TGTGCCAGCAGCCGCCCGGGCAGGCTAGCGGGGGGAGGGGGGGAGACAGATACGCAGTATTTT. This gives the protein CASSRPGRLAGGGGETDTQYF.

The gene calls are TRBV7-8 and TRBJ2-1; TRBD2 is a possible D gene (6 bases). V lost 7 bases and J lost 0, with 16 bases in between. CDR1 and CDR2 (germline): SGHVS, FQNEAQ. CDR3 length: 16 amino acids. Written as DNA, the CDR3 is TGTGCCAGCACCACAAACGGGGGAAGCTCCTACAATGAGCAGTTCTTC. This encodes CASTTNGGSSYNEQFF.

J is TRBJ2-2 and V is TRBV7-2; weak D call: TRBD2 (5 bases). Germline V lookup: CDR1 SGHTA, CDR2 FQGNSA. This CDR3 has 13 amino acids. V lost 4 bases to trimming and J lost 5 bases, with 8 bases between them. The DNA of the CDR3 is TGTGCCAGCAGCTCCGGGGTTACCGGGGAGCTGTTTTTT. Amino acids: CASSSGVTGELFF.

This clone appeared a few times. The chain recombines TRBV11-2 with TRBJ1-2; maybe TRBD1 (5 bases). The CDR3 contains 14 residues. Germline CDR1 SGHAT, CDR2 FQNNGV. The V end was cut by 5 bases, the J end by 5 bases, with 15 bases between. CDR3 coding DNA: TGTGCCAGCAGCCTCTCGGGGGTTGGGTATGGCTACACCTTC. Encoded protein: CASSLSGVGYGYTF.